A selection of T cell receptor beta chains follows, all from one sample in a study of shared clonotypes between healthy human individuals. Repertoires were generated with immunoSEQ multiplex PCR, while TCRdb's copy carries only in-frame clones and drops some. The sample contains about 960,000 clones, approximately 80% of which appear only once. Sequenced material: memory CD4+ T cells sorted from blood. These receptor sequences come from a man in his late teens or twenties in good health. Both conserved end residues are part of each CDR3. D genes are given only for firm matches. Where a row states a size, it is once, few, many or the class of an expanded clone; other rows omit it.

v_gene,j_gene,abundance,d_gene,CDR3nt,CDR3aa
TRBV5-1,TRBJ2-5,NA,TRBD2,TGCGCCAGCAGCTCCGAGGGACTAGCGGGACGAGAGACCCAGTACTTC,CASSSEGLAGRETQYF
TRBV11-2,TRBJ1-2,NA,NA,TGTGCCAGCAGCTACGACAGTTGGGGCTACACCTTC,CASSYDSWGYTF
TRBV7-2,TRBJ1-1,NA,NA,TGTGCCAGCAGCTTATACACAGGGAGGAGGTCTGAAGCTTTCTTT,CASSLYTGRRSEAFF
TRBV2,TRBJ2-3,NA,TRBD1,TGTGCCAGCAGTGTTCAGGGGGCGGGCACAGATACGCAGTATTTT,CASSVQGAGTDTQYF
TRBV7-6,TRBJ1-4,NA,TRBD1,TGTGCCAGCAGCGCCATCCCCGGGACAGGGAGCGAAAAACTGTTTTTT,CASSAIPGTGSEKLFF
TRBV6-1,TRBJ2-7,NA,NA,TGTGCCAGCAGCGCGGGGACAACGAGCTCCTACGAGCAGTACTTC,CASSAGTTSSYEQYF
TRBV7-2,TRBJ2-5,NA,TRBD2,TGTGCCAGCAGCCATAATCCGGGACTAGTTCGGGAGACCCAGTACTTC,CASSHNPGLVRETQYF
TRBV7-2,TRBJ2-7,NA,TRBD2,TGTGCCAGCAGCGGGGGAGGGGCGGCCTACGAGCAGTACTTC,CASSGGGAAYEQYF
TRBV7-9,TRBJ2-3,NA,TRBD1,TGTGCCAGCAGCTTAGGGACAGGCTCCCCCACAGATACGCAGTATTTT,CASSLGTGSPTDTQYF
TRBV18,TRBJ1-1,NA,NA,TGTGCCAGCTCACCGGGGTCACAGGTTGGCACTGAAGCTTTCTTT,CASSPGSQVGTEAFF
TRBV6-1,TRBJ2-1,few,TRBD2,TGTGCCAGCAGTCCTGGACTAGCGGCTAATGAGCAGTTCTTC,CASSPGLAANEQFF
TRBV6-6,TRBJ1-1,NA,NA,TGTGCCAGCGTGGACAGTGGAATATGGGGAGCTTTCTTT,CASVDSGIWGAFF
TRBV21-1,TRBJ1-5,NA,NA,TGTGCCAGCACGGACGTCGATCAGCCCCAGCATTTT,CASTDVDQPQHF
TRBV27,TRBJ1-5,few,NA,TGTGCCAGCAGTTTATCGGGGTTTCGTCGGCCCCAGCATTTT,CASSLSGFRRPQHF
TRBV5-1,TRBJ1-2,NA,TRBD1,TGCGCCAGCAGCGAAGGACAGGGTAACTATGGCTACACCTTC,CASSEGQGNYGYTF
TRBV5-1,TRBJ1-6,NA,NA,TGCGCCAGCAAGGAATCTACGAGCTCCTATAATTCACCCCTCCACTTT,CASKESTSSYNSPLHF
TRBV18,TRBJ2-6,NA,NA,TGTGCCAGCTCGCCTACAGCTTTTCGGTCGTCTGGGGCCAACGTCCTGACTTTC,CASSPTAFRSSGANVLTF
TRBV2,TRBJ1-4,NA,NA,TGTGCCAGCGAGGCAGATCGATTTAATGAAAAACTGTTTTTT,CASEADRFNEKLFF
TRBV5-4,TRBJ2-1,NA,TRBD2,TGTGCCAGCAGCTCCGGGACTAGCGGGGGAATAGACGAGCAGTTCTTC,CASSSGTSGGIDEQFF
TRBV7-9,TRBJ2-3,NA,TRBD2,TGTGCCAGCAGCGGTAGCGGGAGGACAGATACGCAGTATTTT,CASSGSGRTDTQYF
TRBV5-6,TRBJ2-5,few,TRBD2,TGTGCCAGCAGCTGGCTAGCGGGGGTGCGGGAGACCCAGTACTTC,CASSWLAGVRETQYF
TRBV2,TRBJ1-1,few,NA,TGTGCCAGCAGTGCCCGAGAGGGAGGCACTGAAGCTTTCTTT,CASSAREGGTEAFF
TRBV4-2,TRBJ2-4,NA,TRBD2,TGTGCCAGCAGCCAAGATCTGACTAGCGACGTAGCCAAAAACATTCAGTACTTC,CASSQDLTSDVAKNIQYF
TRBV6-1,TRBJ1-6,NA,NA,TGTGCCAGCGGAGGGTGGGATTCACCCCTCCACTTT,CASGGWDSPLHF
TRBV2,TRBJ1-2,once,NA,TGTGCCAGCAAACGACCCGGATCTTCGGAGGGCTACACCTTC,CASKRPGSSEGYTF
TRBV5-1,TRBJ2-4,NA,NA,TGCGCCAGCAGCTCACAGCCGGGGGAAGACATTCAGTACTTC,CASSSQPGEDIQYF
TRBV7-2,TRBJ2-7,NA,NA,TGTGCCAGCAGCTTGAACGGAGGTCCGGTCGACGAGCAGTACTTC,CASSLNGGPVDEQYF
TRBV5-4,TRBJ1-3,once,NA,TGTGCCAGCAGCACAGGGCCCTCTGGAAACACCATATATTTT,CASSTGPSGNTIYF
TRBV7-9,TRBJ2-3,NA,TRBD2,TGTGCCAGCAGCTTATTGGGCGGGGGGCAGGCAGATACGCAGTATTTT,CASSLLGGGQADTQYF
TRBV18,TRBJ2-2,NA,NA,TGTGCCAGCTCATCACCGGGACGGAACACCGGGGAGCTGTTTTTT,CASSSPGRNTGELFF
TRBV27,TRBJ1-4,NA,TRBD1,TGTGCCAGCAGTTTGACAGGGAGGGGCTTTAGTGAAAAACTGTTTTTT,CASSLTGRGFSEKLFF
TRBV7-2,TRBJ2-1,NA,NA,TGTGCCAGCAGCTCGCGCTACAATGAGCAGTTCTTC,CASSSRYNEQFF
TRBV5-4,TRBJ1-3,NA,NA,TGTGCCAGCAGCTCAGCAGGGCAAATAAACACCATATATTTT,CASSSAGQINTIYF
TRBV4-1,TRBJ1-4,NA,NA,TGCGCCAGCAGCCAAGAAGGTGGGAAGGAGGAAAAACTGTTTTTT,CASSQEGGKEEKLFF
TRBV11-3,TRBJ2-2,NA,TRBD2,TGTGCCAGCAGCCCCCGCGGGAGTCGGAACACCGGGGAGCTGTTTTTT,CASSPRGSRNTGELFF
TRBV10-3,TRBJ2-5,NA,TRBD2,TGTGCCATCAGTACAGGGACGGAGGCGGGAGGGCCGAACTTC,CAISTGTEAGGPNF
TRBV5-6,TRBJ1-1,NA,TRBD1,TGTGCCAGCAGCTTGGGGTTTAGGGGGCAGAACACTGAAGCTTTCTTT,CASSLGFRGQNTEAFF
TRBV25-1,TRBJ2-5,once,TRBD1,TGTGCCAGCAGTGAGCGACAGGGAAGTTTTTCCCGCGAGACCCAGTACTTC,CASSERQGSFSRETQYF
TRBV5-6,TRBJ2-5,NA,NA,TGTGCCAGTGATGTCGGCGGCCAAGAGACCCAGTACTTC,CASDVGGQETQYF
TRBV9,TRBJ1-6,many,NA,TGTGCCAGCAGCGTAGCTTTAGATTCACCCCTCCACTTT,CASSVALDSPLHF
TRBV5-1,TRBJ1-5,NA,NA,TGCGCCAGCAGTCGGGGGCCCGAGAGCAATCAGCCCCAGCATTTT,CASSRGPESNQPQHF
TRBV19,TRBJ2-7,once,NA,TGTGCCAGTAGTTTCCTCGGGAGCGAGCAGTACTTC,CASSFLGSEQYF
TRBV30,TRBJ1-4,NA,NA,TGTGCCTGGTCTACCCAGGAGGGGGAAAAACTGTTTTTT,CAWSTQEGEKLFF
TRBV25-1,TRBJ2-5,NA,TRBD1,TGTGCCAGCAGTGATCCCGGGACAGGGGAGACCCAGTACTTC,CASSDPGTGETQYF
TRBV5-5,TRBJ2-1,NA,NA,TGTGCCAGCAGCGACTACAGGAGTAGGTGGATCTTC,CASSDYRSRWIF
TRBV11-2,TRBJ2-7,NA,NA,TGTGCCAGCAGCCCCGGGACGGCGAGGGTCTACGAGCAGTACTTC,CASSPGTARVYEQYF
TRBV27,TRBJ2-7,NA,TRBD1,TGTGCCAGCAGTTACTCCGGGACAGGGACCCACGAGCAGTACTTC,CASSYSGTGTHEQYF
TRBV28,TRBJ2-3,once,TRBD2,TGTGCCAGCAGCCGGGGCGGACTAGCGGGGTCAGATACGCAGTATTTT,CASSRGGLAGSDTQYF
TRBV5-1,TRBJ1-1,NA,NA,TGCGCCAGCAGCTTAGGACGGCTCAGTTCTAATACGCGCAACACTGAAGCTTTCTTT,CASSLGRLSSNTRNTEAFF
TRBV25-1,TRBJ2-5,NA,TRBD2,TGTGCCAGCAGTGTTAGCGGGAGGGCCCTTGAGACCCAGTACTTC,CASSVSGRALETQYF
TRBV10-3,TRBJ1-2,NA,NA,TGTGCCATCAGTGAGTCGAGGGGAGGCTACACCTTC,CAISESRGGYTF
TRBV18,TRBJ1-1,NA,NA,TGTGCCAGCTCACCACAAGGCCGATTAGACACTGAAGCTTTCTTT,CASSPQGRLDTEAFF